The 6 T cell receptor beta chains below come from one sample, sequenced in a study of beta chain features in type 1 diabetes. Reverse transcribing all isolated RNA meant expressed TCRB transcripts were sequenced. The data were produced by immunoSEQ multiplex PCR, yet TCRdb's version contains in-frame clones alone and is incomplete. The data show fewer than 900,000 clones, with roughly 15% seen just once and about 0.02% held by the top ten. Sequencing used naive CD4+ T cells from blood. These receptors were obtained from a woman under 30 in good health.

With regard to this clone: Other DNA sequences in this specimen translate into the identical CDR3. The chain couples TRBV5-1 to TRBJ2-1; 8 nucleotides align to TRBD1. Trimming removed 0 bases from V and 4 bases from J; junction bases left unmatched: 0. The CDR3 runs 14 residues. Germline CDR1 and CDR2: SGHRS and YFSETQ. The CDR3 sequence: CASSLGQGYNEQFF. The CDR3 DNA follows: TGCGCCAGCAGCTTGGGACAGGGGTACAATGAGCAGTTCTTC.

V gene TRBV5-1 combines with J gene TRBJ2-7; 11 bases map to TRBD2. The CDR3 sequence is 14 residues long. CDR1 SGHRS and CDR2 YFSETQ come from the germline V gene. V shed 2 bases and J 3 bases; nucleotides not matched to a gene: 1. The CDR3 DNA follows: TGCGCCAGCAGCTTTAGCGGGAGGGACTACGAGCAGTACTTC. It translates to CASSFSGRDYEQYF.

This clone was observed a handful of times. V and J are TRBV27 and TRBJ1-1; D is undetermined. Germline assignment: CDR1 MNHEY and CDR2 SMNVEV (reference sequence). Trimming removed 4 bases at V and 6 bases at J, with 12 bases between. This CDR3 has 13 residues. The CDR3 region is CASSYGRTSEAFF. CDR3 in DNA: TGTGCCAGCAGTTACGGAAGGACTTCTGAAGCTTTCTTT.

This clone was counted between two and nine times. The chain uses TRBV2 and TRBJ2-5; D is ambiguous. V was clipped by 5 bases and J by 4 bases, with 17 bases between them. The CDR3 runs to 15 residues. In germline, CDR1 is SNHLY, CDR2 FYNNEI. The CDR3 nucleotides are TGTGCCAGCAGTCAGATAGCCCCCGGCGGAGAGACCCAGTACTTC. It specifies CASSQIAPGGETQYF.

This clone was seen a few times. The gene calls are TRBV7-6 and TRBJ2-1, with unresolved D. V gave up 5 bases and J gave up 2 bases, with 7 bases separating them. The germline V gene encodes CDR1 SGHVS and CDR2 FNYEAQ. CDR3 length: 13 amino acids. The CDR3 DNA is TGTGCCAGCAGCCTTTTGACCTACAATGAGCAGTTCTTC. This sequence encodes CASSLLTYNEQFF.

This clone was recorded a few times. This chain joins TRBV19 and TRBJ2-7; D may be TRBD2 (5 bases). This CDR3 has 15 amino acids. Germline V gene sequence: CDR1 LNHDA, CDR2 SQIVND (reference sequence). Trimming cost V 2 bases and J 1 base, with 12 bases left between them. The CDR3 nucleotides read TGTGCCAGTAGTATATCTCCGGGATTATCCTACGAGCAGTACTTC. Translation gives CASSISPGLSYEQYF.